This is a list of T cell receptor beta chains from one sample in a study of blood T cells in healthy people across ages. TCRdb re-called the 5' RACE reads with MiXCR, one entry per CDR3 protein. The sample has 1,800,000 or so distinct CDR3 sequences, around 42% seen once. Sequences were obtained from blood. The receptors come from a human donor in good health. Both conserved end residues are trimmed from each CDR3.

>TRBV28|.
ASSFVGTGGREQY
>TRBV4-1|TRBJ1-6
ASSPRQGGLNSPPH
>TRBV7-9|TRBJ1-1
ASSLEDSGAF
>TRBV29-1|TRBJ2-1
SVDGGSSYNEQF
>TRBV7-2|TRBJ1-2
ASSPQGGSPYGYT
>TRBV18|TRBJ1-1
ASSPRNQGGYTEAF
>TRBV3-1|TRBJ2-7
ASSQEGQTYEQY
>TRBV10-3|TRBJ2-1
AISGGGQSSYNEQF
>TRBV7-2|.
ASSSRVGSETQY
>TRBV20-1|TRBJ1-5
SASPTPRVSMYQPQH
>TRBV6-2/TRBV6-3|TRBJ2-5
ASSYGFPSETQY
>TRBV6-5|TRBJ2-3
ASSYKSSTDTQY
>TRBV6-2/TRBV6-3|TRBJ1-2
ASSPTVPNYGYT
>TRBV12-3/TRBV12-4|TRBJ1-2
ASSSSMTGQGNYGYT
>TRBV7-9|TRBJ1-1
ASSSWRGGDTEAF
>TRBV6-6|TRBJ2-1
ASSALHSSCNEQF
>TRBV7-8|.
ASSSLGIGGYEQY
>TRBV5-1|TRBJ2-7
ASSLVDSVLYEQY
>TRBV7-2|TRBJ2-7
ASSLLRGGAFDEQY
>TRBV27|TRBJ2-5
ASSAPFRGGAKEQY
>TRBV4-3|TRBJ2-1
ASSQEYNNEQF
>TRBV20-1|TRBJ1-5
SASIPGQFNQPQH
>TRBV12-3/TRBV12-4|TRBJ1-1
ASTVGLSEAF
>TRBV29-1|TRBJ2-3
SVGQPNTDTQY
>TRBV4-1|TRBJ1-2
ASSPQSTGGPKDYT
>TRBV6-6|TRBJ2-1
ASSYTGQGGSHNEQF
>TRBV12-5|.
ASAQRAGVSYNEQY
>TRBV7-9|TRBJ2-5
ASSPVLGGQETQY
>TRBV12-5|TRBJ1-2
ASGLDTPGYGYT
>TRBV5-1|TRBJ1-4
ASSRPWTGGDEKLF
>TRBV5-1|TRBJ2-5
ASSLDYRQETQY
>TRBV7-6|TRBJ2-7
ASSLGGHPSYEQY
>TRBV6-6|TRBJ2-7
ASSSPEGQYEQY
>TRBV20-1|TRBJ2-1
SARHLRLGRGEQF
>TRBV7-2|TRBJ1-5
ASSLEAQNQPQH
>TRBV9|TRBJ2-5
ASSVDVIVGDEQY
>TRBV5-1|TRBJ2-7
ASSFQGRYEQY
>TRBV7-2|TRBJ1-5
ASSHDSQPQH
>TRBV20-1|TRBJ2-5
SVTAPGTSGQETQY
>TRBV7-2|TRBJ1-2
ASSFWGDRGYT
>TRBV7-2|TRBJ2-7
ASSLPQVPYEQY
>TRBV5-1|TRBJ2-4
ASSPVLIAKNIQY
>TRBV12-3/TRBV12-4|TRBJ1-5
ASSLVEWVGGQPQH
>TRBV10-3|TRBJ2-3
AISELAPDTQY
>TRBV11-2|TRBJ2-5
ASSLVEGQQETQY
>TRBV20-1|TRBJ1-2
SARTVQIYGYT
>TRBV29-1|TRBJ2-7
SVSGQTLGYEQY
>TRBV29-1|TRBJ2-5
SVDLQETQY
>TRBV19|TRBJ2-7
ASMGGQGLSYEQY
>TRBV20-1|TRBJ2-5
SAKGYLGETQY